This T cell receptor (beta chain) emerged from a study of blood T cell repertoires in COVID-19. Whole-study context: The origin of the acute and convalescent COVID-19 samples was the United States, Italy and Spain. The analysed material was cDNA or gDNA that came from T cells, B-cell-depleted T cells, or PBMCs.

Per the authors' pipeline: It was from reference gene primer amplification that nucleated cell counts were estimated. Profiling relied on immunoSEQ multiplex PCR, and the TCRdb table lists in-frame clones only, not all of them. Clone size and V and J calls were adopted from that table, with D and trimming inferred from the DNA. The repertoire holds nearly 45,000 clones, with almost 85% as singletons. The J segment lost 5 bases and the V segment lost 6 bases, leaving 5 bases of the junction unmatched. Germline CDR1 is MDHEN and CDR2 is SYDVKM. The CDR3 is 13 amino acids. This clone was found a few times.

The chain uses TRBV28 and TRBJ2-5; 8 bases match TRBD2. The receptor's source is a human donor in a cohort sampled during active COVID-19. Sequencing used peripheral blood. CDR3 loop: CASSGTRAETQYF. The CDR3 DNA reads as TGTGCCAGCAGCGGGACTAGGGCGGAGACCCAGTACTTC. The variable domain in full, completed from reference TRBV28 and TRBJ2-5, reads DVKVTQSSRYLVKRTGEKVFLECVQDMDHENMFWYRQDPGLGLRLIYFSYDVKMKEKGDIPEGYSVSREKKERFSLILESASTNQTSMYLCASSGTRAETQYFGPGTRLLVL.